The 9 T cell receptor beta chains below all came from one sample that was sequenced in a study of OX40 agonist ivuxolimab in advanced cancers. Here immunoSEQ multiplex PCR was the method, and the copy in TCRdb shows in-frame clones only, minus some. Of 90,000 to 100,000 clones in the sample, approximately 89% were seen once. The input for sequencing was CD4+ or CD8+ T cells sorted from blood, taken in a trial of the OX40 agonist ivuxolimab. The receptors originated from an adult with an advanced solid tumor such as melanoma, head and neck, liver or kidney cancer.

This sequence joins TRBV10-3 and TRBJ1-2; D gene unclear. From germline, CDR1 is ENHRY and CDR2 SYGVKD. Trimming stripped 3 bases from V and 0 bases from J, with 14 bases between. This CDR3 comprises 16 residues. The CDR3 loop is CAISDPIGRANYGYTF. CDR3 coding DNA: TGTGCCATCAGTGACCCTATCGGCAGAGCTAACTATGGCTACACCTTC.

The chain employs TRBV9 and TRBJ1-5; D remains ambiguous. Germline V lookup: CDR1 SGDLS, CDR2 YYNGEE. This CDR3 is built from 14 residues. V lost 0 bases to trimming and J lost 3 bases, with 7 bases between them. CDR3 sequence (DNA): TGTGCCAGCAGCGTAGGGCAGTCCAATCAGCCCCAGCATTTT. It codes for CASSVGQSNQPQHF.

The V call is TRBV5-1, the J call TRBJ1-6; 9 positions match TRBD1. Germline CDR1 reads SGHRS; CDR2 reads YFSETQ. The CDR3 has 17 residues. V dropped 0 bases and J dropped 1; count of bases not matched to a gene: 2. CDR3 DNA sequence: TGCGCCAGCAGCTTGGTGGGACAGGGATCCTATAATTCACCCCTCCACTTT. As protein: CASSLVGQGSYNSPLHF.

The rearrangement uses TRBV9 and TRBJ2-3; D might be TRBD1 (5 bases). Germline assignment: CDR1 SGDLS and CDR2 YYNGEE. The CDR3 runs 15 residues. V dropped 4 bases and J dropped 0 bases, with 12 bases sitting between them. CDR3 region: CASSYRPPSTDTQYF. CDR3 sequence (DNA): TGTGCCAGCAGCTACAGGCCTCCTAGCACAGATACGCAGTATTTT. Variable domain in full (rest from reference TRBV9 and TRBJ2-3): DSGVTQTPKHLITATGQRVTLRCSPRSGDLSVYWYQQSLDQGLQFLIQYYNGEERAKGNILERFSAQQFPDLHSELNLSSLELGDSALYFCASSYRPPSTDTQYFGPGTRLTVL.

The rearrangement joins TRBV28 to TRBJ1-5; no clear D gene. Looked up from germline, CDR1 is MDHEN and CDR2 is SYDVKM. The V and J ends lost 6 bases and 4 bases respectively, with 10 bases between them. The CDR3 totals 13 residues. CDR3 DNA sequence: TGTGCCAGCAGCACGGGAGGGAATCAGCCCCAGCATTTT. Encoded protein: CASSTGGNQPQHF.

This clone was seen only a few times. The rearrangement uses TRBV25-1 and TRBJ1-4; D remains ambiguous. The CDR3 is made up of 14 amino acids. V was pared by 1 base and J by 8 bases, with 11 bases between. Germline values: CDR1 MGHDK, CDR2 SYGVNS. CDR3 protein: CASSELGPWEKLFF. The DNA of the CDR3 is TGTGCCAGCAGTGAATTGGGTCCTTGGGAAAAACTGTTTTTT.

The rearrangement links TRBV7-9 to TRBJ2-7; D may be TRBD1 (6 bases). V lost 3 bases and J 3 bases, leaving 12 bases between the germline ends. Looked up from germline, CDR1 is SEHNR and CDR2 is FQNEAQ (reference sequence). The CDR3 length is 14 residues. The CDR3 protein is CASSFGRTVYEQYF. The DNA of the CDR3 is TGTGCCAGCAGCTTTGGGCGGACAGTCTACGAGCAGTACTTC.

The gene calls are TRBV19 and TRBJ1-5; D is unresolved. The germline V gene encodes CDR1 LNHDA and CDR2 SQIVND (reference sequence). V shed 5 bases and J shed 0 bases, with 14 bases lying between them. This CDR3 region has 16 residues. In DNA, the CDR3 is TGTGCCAGTAGTTCTTCCGGGAGCTATAGCAATCAGCCCCAGCATTTT. Translated: CASSSSGSYSNQPQHF.

This clone has a single count. Sequence at one end of the junction differs from germline and may be a read error. The chain has TRBV7-7 and TRBJ2-3, with a weak D call TRBD2 (5 bases). CDR1 and CDR2 (germline): SSHAT, FNYEAQ (reference sequence). The CDR3 is made up of 13 amino acids. The CDR3 spells CASSLAGGDTQYF. The CDR3 DNA sequence: TGTGCTAGCAGCTTAGCAGGAGGAGATACGCAGTATTTT. Combining the CDR3 with reference TRBV7-7 and TRBJ2-3 gives the whole variable domain GAGVSQSPRYKVTKRGQDVTLRCDPISSHATLYWYQQALGQGPEFLTYFNYEAQPDKSGLPSDRFSAERPEGSISTLTIQRTEQRDSAMYRCASSLAGGDTQYFGPGTRLTVL.